This is a list of T cell receptor beta chains from one sample in a study of T cell responses to AZD1222 COVID-19 vaccine. The protocol was immunoSEQ multiplex PCR, while the TCRdb copy is restricted to in-frame clones and leaves out a portion. The sample carries about 180,000 clones, under 95% recorded once. This sample comprised peripheral blood, obtained 28 days after the second AZD1222 dose. These receptors were obtained from an adult who received the AZD1222 COVID-19 vaccine. Both conserved end residues are part of each CDR3.

v_gene,len,CDR3aa
TRBV11-3,13,CASSRMDGNIQYF
TRBV10-3,15,CAISAGQGDTDTQYF
TRBV10-3,14,CAISESRDRGKAFF
TRBV4-1,14,CASSQPGQGSEAFF
TRBV30,12,CAWRGGSSPLHF
TRBV18,12,CASSTGGETQYF
TRBV11-2,14,CASSPAPQGYEQYF
TRBV28,13,CASKAGDAGELFF
TRBV2,13,CATTIQGQETQYF
TRBV28,11,CASSGLVQQFF
TRBV7-8,15,CASSNIQGYNSPLHF
TRBV9,13,CASSVGGSTEAFF
TRBV5-1,15,CASSLLGTGDGPQHF
TRBV4-3,16,CASSQDKSWSSYEQYF
TRBV5-1,16,CASSLDGNSGANVLTF
TRBV3-1/TRBV3-2,17,CASSPELGGDSGNTIYF
TRBV5-6,13,CASSAAQVREQYF
TRBV18,14,CASSDSTGAYEQYF
TRBV7-3,13,CASSQGGTPASAF
TRBV7-9,13,CASSRTGFKTQYF
TRBV10-3,17,CAISPGTSGGNTGELFF
TRBV6-5,15,CASRSDRGRNEKLFF
TRBV11-2,15,CASSLVAGGPYEQYF
TRBV13,12,CASSLAQHGYTF
TRBV5-4,14,CASSLDNGGNTIYF
TRBV19,14,CASSLRGSGQPQHF
TRBV27,13,CASSYGAYTEAFF
TRBV11-3,13,CASSLAGGPAQYF
TRBV9,14,CASSGGGAAYEQYF
TRBV19,15,CASSPQGETNEKLFF
TRBV7-3,15,CASSSEQGVVNEQFF